This entry features one T cell receptor (beta chain) sequence. This clonotype was detected many times. What antigen it recognizes has not been identified. No per-base quality is available; no much larger clone lies one base away. These data are taken from a study of T cells in Graves' hyperthyroidism and ophthalmopathy (dated by TCRdb to the late 2010s). The study in broad terms: Peripheral blood samples were taken at initial diagnosis, before any treatment was given. To identify TCR V-J signatures that set the groups apart, the researchers used a discovery cohort of 100 or so patients, made up of 43 with Graves' ophthalmopathy and about 55 with stable Graves' hyperthyroidism. An independent validation cohort of under 20 hyperthyroidism patients and 17 patients who later progressed to ophthalmopathy tested prospective prediction of ophthalmopathy. The roughly 100 discovery patients were randomly split 7:3 into training and test sets. In about six Graves' hyperthyroidism patients, the study also compared T-cell repertoires from thyroid tissue with T-cell repertoires from blood. Following sampling, methimazole starting at 30 mg daily was given to hyperthyroidism patients, and high-dose intravenous methylprednisolone was given to ophthalmopathy patients. TCR Vbeta CDR3 sequencing of 130 to 150 peripheral blood samples (roughly 41 ophthalmopathy, approximately 80 hyperthyroidism and around 17 progressor patients) is reported in the paper.

What the authors observed across the whole study: In validation, the model predicted progression to ophthalmopathy with roughly 66% sensitivity and roughly 72% specificity, a median of about 6 months before onset. No statistical method was used to fix the sample size in advance, and group allocation was not hidden from the investigators. Ophthalmopathy was separated from stable hyperthyroidism by a 13 V-J signature model, with approximately 85% sensitivity and 81% to 82% specificity obtained in cross-validation and 80%/75% obtained in testing. Blood samples also contained most of the expanded thyroid clonotypes (frequency above 0.001), which suggests that blood repertoires may reflect thyroid immune responses.

Hyperthyroidism patients were aged 18 to 65 years and newly diagnosed, with disease duration of less than 2 months. Exclusion was applied to patients with uncontrolled infections, other autoimmune diseases, pregnancy or lactation. Diagnoses were based on clinical symptoms, serum thyroxine and TRAb, thyroid ultrasound and orbital computed tomography. For progressor patients, blood was drawn at the first diagnosis of hyperthyroidism, before any ophthalmopathy symptoms had appeared. PBMCs were isolated from about 10 ml of fresh peripheral blood by Ficoll-Paque density gradient centrifugation. Progressor patients were defined as those initially diagnosed with Graves' hyperthyroidism in whom ophthalmopathy developed during follow-up. Trizol reagent was used to extract total RNA, and RNA quality was then checked on an Agilent 2100 Bioanalyzer. Amplification of TCR beta CDR3 regions was carried out from RNA transcripts. A first-round RT-PCR of the TCR CDR3 used the HTBI primer set with the Qiagen OneStep RT-PCR kit. Libraries were constructed in a second round of multiplex PCR, after which size selection and purification were carried out. Sequencing of the libraries was done on an Illumina HiSeq2000 using paired-end 100 bp reads. Turning to the authors' computational methods: SOAPnuke was used to process the raw data, throwing out any read that contained adapters or uncalled bases, had a mean Phred below 15, or lacked an exact constant-primer or identifier match. COPE v1.2.5 was used to merge high-quality paired reads, and clonotypes were defined as unique nucleotide sequences. MiTCR v1.1 was used to align the clonotypes against IMGT TRBV, TRBD and TRBJ reference segments. Only V-J combinations with frequency above 0.0001, covering roughly 99% of repertoires, were analysed. A TCS score was defined as the ratio of F50 (clonal expansion) to E x V (chaos), with BLOSUM62-based TCRdist applied between CDR3 peptides within each V-J. Welch's t-statistics and random forest reduced roughly 540 V-J features to about 12, which were used in a naive Bayes classifier (R e1071). TCRdb reanalyzed the raw reads on its own, using fastp at Q25 for trimming and MiXCR for clone calling, and kept in-frame beta chains. Every CDR3 protein is listed once, alongside the most common genes and DNA of its rows. These V and J calls are TCRdb output, not the study's own analysis. The sample records about 260,000 distinct CDR3 sequences, less than 30% of which are singletons. Clones ranked in the top ten supply about 30% of the sample.

CDR1 and CDR2, per the germline V gene, are SNHLY and FYNNEI. Germline trimming amounts to 6 bases on V and 1 base on J, with 2 as the count of junction bases outside the gene matches. CDR3 length: 14 amino acids, cysteine to phenylalanine. The CDR3 DNA has 42 bases and is translated from base 1. The TCR sequence derives from a man aged 35 to 55 with Graves' hyperthyroidism that later progressed to Graves' ophthalmopathy. The sample taken for sequencing was blood. Recombination joined TRBV2 with TRBJ2-2; 7 bases in the middle match TRBD1. For the CDR3, the sequence is CASRAGGNTGELFF. The nucleotide sequence reads as follows: TGTGCCAGCAGGGCAGGGGGGAACACCGGGGAGCTGTTTTTT. This CDR3, with the reference TRBV2 and TRBJ2-2 proteins standing in past its ends, gives the full variable domain EPEVTQTPSHQVTQMGQEVILRCVPISNHLYFYWYRQILGQKVEFLVSFYNNEISEKSEIFDDQFSVERPDGSNFTLKIRSTKLEDSAMYFCASRAGGNTGELFFGEGSRLTVL.